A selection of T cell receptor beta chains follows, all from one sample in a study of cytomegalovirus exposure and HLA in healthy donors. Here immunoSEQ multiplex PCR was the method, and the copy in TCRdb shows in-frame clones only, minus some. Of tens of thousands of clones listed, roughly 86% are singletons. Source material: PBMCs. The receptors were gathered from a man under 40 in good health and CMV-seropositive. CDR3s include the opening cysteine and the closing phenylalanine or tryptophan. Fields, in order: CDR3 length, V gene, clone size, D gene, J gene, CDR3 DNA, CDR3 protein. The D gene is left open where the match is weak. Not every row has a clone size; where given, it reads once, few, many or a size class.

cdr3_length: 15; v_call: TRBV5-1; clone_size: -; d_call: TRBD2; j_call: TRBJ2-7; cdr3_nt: TGCGCCAGCAGCTTGGCCAGCGGGGGCTCCTACGAGCAGTACTTC; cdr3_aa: CASSLASGGSYEQYF
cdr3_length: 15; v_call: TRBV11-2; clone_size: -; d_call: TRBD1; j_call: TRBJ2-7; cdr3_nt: TGTGCCAGCAGCGATAGGACAGGGGGTTTCTACGAGCAGTACTTC; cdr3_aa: CASSDRTGGFYEQYF
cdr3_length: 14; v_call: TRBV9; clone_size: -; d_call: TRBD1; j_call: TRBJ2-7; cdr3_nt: TGTGCCAGCAGCGTAGGGGGGACAGGGTACGAGCAGTACTTC; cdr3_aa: CASSVGGTGYEQYF
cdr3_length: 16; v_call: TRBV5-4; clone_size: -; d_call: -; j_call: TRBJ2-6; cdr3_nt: TGTGCCAGCAGCCAAGGACAGAGCTCTGGGGCCAACGTCCTGACTTTC; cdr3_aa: CASSQGQSSGANVLTF
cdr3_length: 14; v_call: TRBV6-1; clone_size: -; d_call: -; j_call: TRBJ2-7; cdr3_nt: TGTGCCAGCAGCAGGACAGTGGTCGGCTACGAGCAGTACTTC; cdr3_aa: CASSRTVVGYEQYF
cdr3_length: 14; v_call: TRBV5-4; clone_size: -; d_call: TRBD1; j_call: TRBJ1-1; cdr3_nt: TGTGCCAGCAGCACGGACAGGAGGAACACTGAAGCTTTCTTT; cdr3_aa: CASSTDRRNTEAFF
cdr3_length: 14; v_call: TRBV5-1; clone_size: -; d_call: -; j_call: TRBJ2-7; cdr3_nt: TGCGCCAGCGGTCTAGCGCAATCCTCCTACGAGCAGTACTTC; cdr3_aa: CASGLAQSSYEQYF
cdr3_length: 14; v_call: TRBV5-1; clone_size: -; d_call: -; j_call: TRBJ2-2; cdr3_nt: TGCGCCAGCAGCTTACAGGGACCCCCCGGGGAGCTGTTTTTT; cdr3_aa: CASSLQGPPGELFF
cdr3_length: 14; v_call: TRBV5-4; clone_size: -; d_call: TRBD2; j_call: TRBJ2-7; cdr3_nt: TGTGCCAGCAGCTTGGTGACTAGCGGGAGCGAGCAGTACTTC; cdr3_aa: CASSLVTSGSEQYF
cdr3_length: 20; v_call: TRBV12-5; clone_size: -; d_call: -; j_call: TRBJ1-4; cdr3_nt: TGTGCTAGTGGTTTGGTCTCTTCCGGGACCGGGGACTCTAGGGGTGAAAAACTGTTTTTT; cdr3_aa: CASGLVSSGTGDSRGEKLFF
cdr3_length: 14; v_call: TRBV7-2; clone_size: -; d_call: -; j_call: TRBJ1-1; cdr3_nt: TGTGCCAGCAGCTTAATCGGGAGTAACACTGAAGCTTTCTTT; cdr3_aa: CASSLIGSNTEAFF
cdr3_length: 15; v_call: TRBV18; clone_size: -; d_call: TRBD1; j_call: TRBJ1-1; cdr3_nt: TGTGCCAGCTCACCTCCAGGACAGGGGAACACTGAAGCTTTCTTT; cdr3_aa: CASSPPGQGNTEAFF
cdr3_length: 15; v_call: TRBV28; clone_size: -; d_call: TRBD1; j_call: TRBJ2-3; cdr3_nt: TGTGCCAGCAGTTTATCCAGGGGGCGCTTCGATACGCAGTATTTT; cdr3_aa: CASSLSRGRFDTQYF
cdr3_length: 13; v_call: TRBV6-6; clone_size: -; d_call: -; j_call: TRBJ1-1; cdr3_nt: TGTGCCAGCAGTCGAGACAGAGGCACTGAAGCTTTCTTT; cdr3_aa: CASSRDRGTEAFF
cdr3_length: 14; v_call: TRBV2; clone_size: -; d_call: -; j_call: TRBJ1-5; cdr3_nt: TGTGCCAGCAGTGTAGGAGGGAGTCATCAGCCCCAGCATTTT; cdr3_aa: CASSVGGSHQPQHF
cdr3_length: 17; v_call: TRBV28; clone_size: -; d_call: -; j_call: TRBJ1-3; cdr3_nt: TGTGCCAGCAGCCTTTCTTATTCCAGGGTTGCTGGAAACACCATATATTTT; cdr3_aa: CASSLSYSRVAGNTIYF
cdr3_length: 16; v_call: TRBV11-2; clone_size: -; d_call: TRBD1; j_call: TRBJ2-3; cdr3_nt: TGTGCCAGCAGCCATGGGACAGGGAGGAACACAGATACGCAGTATTTT; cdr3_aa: CASSHGTGRNTDTQYF
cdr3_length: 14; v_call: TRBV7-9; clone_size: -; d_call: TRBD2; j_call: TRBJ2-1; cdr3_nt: TGTGCCAGCAGCTTAATGCTAGCGGACAATGAGCAGTTCTTC; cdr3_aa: CASSLMLADNEQFF
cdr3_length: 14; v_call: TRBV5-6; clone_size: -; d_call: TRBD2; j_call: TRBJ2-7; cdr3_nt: TGTGCCAGCAGCTTACTAGCGGGAGTTTCGGAGCAGTACTTC; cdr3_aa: CASSLLAGVSEQYF
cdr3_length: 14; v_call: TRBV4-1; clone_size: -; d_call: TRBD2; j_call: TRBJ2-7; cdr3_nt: TGCGCCAGCAGTACTAGCGGGGGGGTAAATGAGCAGTACTTC; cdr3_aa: CASSTSGGVNEQYF
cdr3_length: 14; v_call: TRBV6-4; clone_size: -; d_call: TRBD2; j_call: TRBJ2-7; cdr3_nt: TGTGCCAGGCCACCCAAGCGGGAAGGATACGAGCAGTACTTC; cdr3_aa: CARPPKREGYEQYF
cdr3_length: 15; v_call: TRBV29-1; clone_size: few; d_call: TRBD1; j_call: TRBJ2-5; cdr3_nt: TGCAGCGTTGAAGGTGCGGCAGGGGGCGCGGAGACCCAGTACTTC; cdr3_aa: CSVEGAAGGAETQYF
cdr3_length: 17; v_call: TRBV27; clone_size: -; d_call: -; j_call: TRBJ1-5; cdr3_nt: TGTGCCAGCAGTTTAAAGTGGGCGGGCTTTAGCAATCAGCCCCAGCATTTT; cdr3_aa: CASSLKWAGFSNQPQHF
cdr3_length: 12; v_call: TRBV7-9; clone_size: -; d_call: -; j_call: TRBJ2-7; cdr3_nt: TGTGCCAGCAGCACCAGGGTCGGCGAGCAGTACTTC; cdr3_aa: CASSTRVGEQYF
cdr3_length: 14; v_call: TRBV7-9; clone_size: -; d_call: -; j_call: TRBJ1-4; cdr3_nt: TGTGCCAGCAGCTTAGAACAGTTTGGGGAAAAACTGTTTTTT; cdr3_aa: CASSLEQFGEKLFF
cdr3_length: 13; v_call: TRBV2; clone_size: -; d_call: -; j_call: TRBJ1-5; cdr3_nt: TGTGCCAGCAGTGAGTCAGGTAATCAGCCCCAGCATTTT; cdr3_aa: CASSESGNQPQHF
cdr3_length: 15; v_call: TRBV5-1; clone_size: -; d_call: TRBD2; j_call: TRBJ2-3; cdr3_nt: TGCGCCAGCATGCCTAGCGGGAGTTTGACGGATACGCAGTATTTT; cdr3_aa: CASMPSGSLTDTQYF
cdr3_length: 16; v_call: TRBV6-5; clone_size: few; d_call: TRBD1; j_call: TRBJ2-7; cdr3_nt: TGTGCCAGCAGTTACTCGAGGGCAGGGGGTACCTACGAGCAGTACTTC; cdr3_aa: CASSYSRAGGTYEQYF
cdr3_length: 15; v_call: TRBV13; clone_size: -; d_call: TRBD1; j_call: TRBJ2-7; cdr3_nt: TGTGCCAGCAGCTTGGTCAGGGGGTCCATTTACGAGCAGTACTTC; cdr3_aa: CASSLVRGSIYEQYF
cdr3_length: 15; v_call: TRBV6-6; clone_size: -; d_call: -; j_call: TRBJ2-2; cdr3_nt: TGTGCCAGCAATCCACAGGGTCCTAGTACCGGGGAGCTGTTTTTT; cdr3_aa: CASNPQGPSTGELFF
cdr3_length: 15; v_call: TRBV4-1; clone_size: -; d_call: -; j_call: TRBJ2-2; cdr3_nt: TGCGCCAGCAGCCAACGAGGGGGAAACACCGGGGAGCTGTTTTTT; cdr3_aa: CASSQRGGNTGELFF
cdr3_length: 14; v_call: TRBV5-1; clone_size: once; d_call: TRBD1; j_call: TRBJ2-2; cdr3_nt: TGCGCCAGCAGCTTGGGGACAGGGGCCGGGGAGCTGTTTTTT; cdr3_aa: CASSLGTGAGELFF
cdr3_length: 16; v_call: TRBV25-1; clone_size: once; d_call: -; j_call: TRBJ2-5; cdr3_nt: TGTGCCAGCAGTGAATTTGGGAGAGGCTCCCAAGAGACCCAGTACTTC; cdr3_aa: CASSEFGRGSQETQYF
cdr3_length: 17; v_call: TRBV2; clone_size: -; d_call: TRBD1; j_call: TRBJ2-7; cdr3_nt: TGTGCCAGCAGGTCGACAGGGATGATTTCCCGCACCTACGAGCAGTACTTC; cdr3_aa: CASRSTGMISRTYEQYF
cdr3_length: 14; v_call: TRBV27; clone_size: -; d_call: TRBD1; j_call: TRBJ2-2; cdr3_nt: TGTGCCAGCAGTTGGACAGGGGGCACCGGGGAGCTGTTTTTT; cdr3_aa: CASSWTGGTGELFF
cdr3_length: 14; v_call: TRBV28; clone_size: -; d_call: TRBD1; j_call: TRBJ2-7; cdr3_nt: TGTGCCAGCAGTGGGGACAGGGTGGGCTACGAGCAGTACTTC; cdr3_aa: CASSGDRVGYEQYF
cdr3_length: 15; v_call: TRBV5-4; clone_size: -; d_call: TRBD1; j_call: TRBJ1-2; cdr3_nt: TGTGCCAGCAGCCCCCGGGACAGCTTCTATGGGGGCTACACCTTC; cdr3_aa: CASSPRDSFYGGYTF
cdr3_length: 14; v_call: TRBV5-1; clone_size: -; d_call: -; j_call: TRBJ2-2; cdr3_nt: TGCGCCAGCAGCTTGGCGCGGGGCACCGGGGAGCTGTTTTTT; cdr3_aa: CASSLARGTGELFF
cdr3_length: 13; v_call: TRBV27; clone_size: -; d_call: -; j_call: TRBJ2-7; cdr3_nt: TGTGCCAGCAGTGGTGCGGACTCCTACGAGCAGTACTTC; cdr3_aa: CASSGADSYEQYF
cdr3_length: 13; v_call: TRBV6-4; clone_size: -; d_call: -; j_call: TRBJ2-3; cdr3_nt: TGTGCCAGCAAAGGGACTGCCACAGATACGCAGTATTTT; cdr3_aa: CASKGTATDTQYF
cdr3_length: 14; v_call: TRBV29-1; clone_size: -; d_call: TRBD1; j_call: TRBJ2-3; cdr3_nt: TGCAGCGTTGCCCAGACAGGGGCGACAGATACGCAGTATTTT; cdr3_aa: CSVAQTGATDTQYF